This TCR beta chain emerged from a study of shared clonotypes between healthy human individuals. Study as a whole: The cohort had two women and a few men, ages 18 to 49. The plates for each donor numbered three CD4 naive, three CD4 memory, two CD8 naive and one CD8 memory.

Notes on the study in general: Relative to memory subsets, naive subsets generally showed larger estimated richness.

All donors qualified as healthy HIV-negative adults and had experienced no recent acute infections or vaccinations. In regard to this clone: Antigen unknown.

The table came from immunoSEQ multiplex PCR; TCRdb's copy has only in-frame clones and leaves some out. The sample yields 1,400,000 or so clones, just under 99% seen once. This TCR was sampled from a man younger than 45 in good health. Sequencing used naive CD4+ T cells sorted from blood. Subset specified: CD45RA+ positively selected.

CDR3 residues: CASSTPNIHSGNTIYF. CDR3 nucleotides: TGTGCCAGCAGTACCCCCAACATCCACTCTGGAAACACCATATATTTT. This chain uses TRBV28 with TRBJ1-3; D is ambiguous. The V gene lost 5 bases and the J gene lost 0 bases, with 14 bases spanning the gap. The germline CDR1 and CDR2 sequences are MDHEN and SYDVKM. This CDR3 spans 16 amino acids.